This entry lists 21 T cell receptor beta chains sequenced from one sample in a study of OX40 agonist ivuxolimab in advanced cancers. Repertoires were generated with immunoSEQ multiplex PCR, while TCRdb's copy carries only in-frame clones and drops some. The sample lists roughly 80,000 clones; about 84% were seen once. This sample comprised CD4+ or CD8+ T cells sorted from blood, obtained in a trial of the OX40 agonist ivuxolimab. These receptor sequences come from an adult with an advanced solid tumor such as melanoma, head and neck, liver or kidney cancer.

This sequence joins TRBV9 and TRBJ1-3; D uncertain. In germline, CDR1 is SGDLS, CDR2 YYNGEE. Trimming removed 0 bases from V and 0 bases from J, with 4 bases in between. This CDR3 has 14 residues. The CDR3 DNA is TGTGCCAGCAGCGTAGTGGCCTCTGGAAACACCATATATTTT. Its translation is CASSVVASGNTIYF. The whole variable domain, filled in from reference TRBV9 and TRBJ1-3, reads DSGVTQTPKHLITATGQRVTLRCSPRSGDLSVYWYQQSLDQGLQFLIQYYNGEERAKGNILERFSAQQFPDLHSELNLSSLELGDSALYFCASSVVASGNTIYFGEGSWLTVV.

This chain uses TRBV18 with TRBJ1-1; 8 nucleotides match TRBD1. This CDR3 has 17 residues. Germline V gene data show CDR1 as KGHSH and CDR2 as LQKENI. Trimming removed 2 bases from V and 1 base from J; junction bases left unmatched: 9. This CDR3 reads CASSPIPEQGGNTEAFF. In DNA, the CDR3 is TGTGCCAGCTCACCAATCCCCGAACAGGGGGGGAACACTGAAGCTTTCTTT.

This chain links TRBV9 with TRBJ1-1; no definite D call. CDR1 is SGDLS and CDR2 is YYNGEE in the germline V gene. V lost 3 bases and J lost 4, with 16 bases in between. The CDR3 consists of 15 residues. The CDR3 is CASSAAGRLATEAFF. The CDR3 bases are TGTGCCAGCAGCGCAGCAGGACGGCTAGCCACTGAAGCTTTCTTT. The whole variable domain, filled in from reference TRBV9 and TRBJ1-1, reads DSGVTQTPKHLITATGQRVTLRCSPRSGDLSVYWYQQSLDQGLQFLIQYYNGEERAKGNILERFSAQQFPDLHSELNLSSLELGDSALYFCASSAAGRLATEAFFGQGTRLTVV.

For the CDR3, the DNA is TGTGCCAGCACCCTGGACCGGGGACGGGAGCTGTTTTTT. This gives the protein CASTLDRGRELFF. The chain links TRBV6-1 to TRBJ2-2; D tentatively reads TRBD1 or TRBD2 (5 bases each). Between the trimmed V and J ends, which lost 7 bases and 9 bases, there was a span of 15 bases. The CDR3 spans 13 residues. Germline CDR1 and CDR2: MNHNS and SASEGT.

The chain links TRBV10-1 to TRBJ2-7, with D possibly being TRBD1 (6 bases). The CDR3 has 14 amino acids. CDR1 and CDR2 (germline): WNHNN, SYGVQD (reference sequence). The V end lost 3 bases, the J end lost 2 bases, and 11 bases lay between the germline ends. CDR3 loop: CASSDTGNPYEQYF. The CDR3, as DNA: TGCGCCAGCAGTGATACAGGGAATCCCTACGAGCAGTACTTC.

The CDR3 loop reads CASSYLIEVNTEAFF. DNA of the CDR3: TGTGCCAGCAGTTACCTAATAGAAGTGAACACTGAAGCTTTCTTT. The chain couples TRBV6-6 to TRBJ1-1; unclear D gene. The CDR3 consists of 15 residues. Germline V gives CDR1 MNHNY, CDR2 SVGAGI (reference sequence). Trimming removed 2 bases at V and 0 bases at J, with 10 bases between.

V gene TRBV30 combines with J gene TRBJ2-5; 9 positions match TRBD2. The J call may be mistaken, given a closer DNA end match to TRBJ2-7. Germline CDR1 and CDR2: GTSNPN and SVGIG (reference sequence). The CDR3 is 15 residues long. As DNA, the CDR3 is TGTGCCTGGAGTAGGAATAGCGGGAGTTTCGACGAGCAGTACTTC. Its translation: CAWSRNSGSFDEQYF.

The V call is TRBV6-5, the J call TRBJ2-3, with a possible D match to TRBD2 (6 bases). Germline V gene data show CDR1 as MNHEY and CDR2 as SVGAGI. The CDR3 is 13 residues long. Trimming left V 0 bases short and J 6 bases short, with 7 bases between. This CDR3 reads CASSYSEGDTQYF. The CDR3 DNA reads as TGTGCCAGCAGTTACTCGGAGGGGGATACGCAGTATTTT.

The chain combines TRBV4-2 with TRBJ1-3, with unresolved D. The CDR3 is 16 residues long. CDR1 and CDR2 from the germline V gene are LGHNA and YNFKEQ. Deletions cut 0 bases from V and 4 bases from J, with 13 bases between. The CDR3, as DNA: TGTGCCAGCAGCCAAGAGTCAAGGGTTTCGGGAAACACCATATATTTT. This translates into CASSQESRVSGNTIYF.

The V call is TRBV5-6, the J call TRBJ1-3; D is unclear. The CDR3 has 15 amino acids. Trimming removed 3 bases from V and 2 bases from J, with 12 bases in between. The germline gives CDR1 SGHDT, CDR2 YYEEEE. The CDR3 DNA is TGTGCCAGCAGCTCTAGCTGGGCACCTGGAAACACCATATATTTT. It is translated as CASSSSWAPGNTIYF.

V gene TRBV19 combines with J gene TRBJ1-4; D call uncertain. Trimming stripped 2 bases from V and 3 bases from J, with 7 bases between. Germline lookup yields CDR1 LNHDA and CDR2 SQIVND (reference sequence). This CDR3 spans 14 amino acids. DNA for the CDR3: TGTGCCAGTAGTATACAGGATTCTAATGAAAAACTGTTTTTT. Protein: CASSIQDSNEKLFF.

Written as DNA, the CDR3 is TGCGCCAGCAGCCAACAAATAGGGGCGGGAGGCTACACCTTC. This encodes CASSQQIGAGGYTF. This chain joins TRBV5-1 and TRBJ1-2, with a tentative D call TRBD1 (5 bases). Germline V gene data show CDR1 as SGHRS and CDR2 as YFSETQ. The V end was cut by 4 bases, the J end by 8 bases, with 18 bases between. CDR3 length: 14 residues.

The chain joins TRBV5-5 to TRBJ1-1; D is ambiguous. The CDR3 contains 12 residues. Germline loops: CDR1 SGHKS, CDR2 YYEKEE (reference sequence). Trimming removed 2 bases from V and 5 bases from J, with 7 bases in between. The CDR3 protein is CASSLLGTEAFF. CDR3 bases: TGTGCCAGCAGCTTATTGGGAACTGAAGCTTTCTTT.

The chain is built from TRBV4-3 and TRBJ2-1; D perhaps matches TRBD2 (5 bases). CDR1 and CDR2 from the germline V gene are LGHNA and YSLEER. This CDR3 has 15 residues. V was trimmed by 4 bases and J by 3 bases, leaving 13 bases between them. DNA of the CDR3: TGCGCCAGCAGCCTTTACGAGGGAAGCTACAATGAGCAGTTCTTC. Its translation is CASSLYEGSYNEQFF.

The genes are TRBV2 and TRBJ1-2; tentative D call: TRBD1 (6 bases). V lost 6 bases to trimming and J lost 2 bases, with 10 bases between them. The length of the CDR3 is 13 residues. Germline V gene sequence: CDR1 SNHLY, CDR2 FYNNEI. The CDR3 loop is CASRETGNYGYTF. The CDR3 DNA reads as TGTGCCAGCAGGGAAACAGGGAACTATGGCTACACCTTC.

V gene TRBV10-3 combines with J gene TRBJ2-3; 7 bases match TRBD1. Losses at the gene ends were 0 bases for V and 5 bases for J; bases not matched to a gene: 8. The germline gives CDR1 ENHRY, CDR2 SYGVKD. This CDR3 region has 16 residues. The CDR3 nucleotides read TGTGCCATCAGTGAGTCGATCGACAGGGCAAGAGATACGCAGTATTTT. This codes for CAISESIDRARDTQYF.

The CDR3 DNA follows: TGTGCCAGCAGTGACCGCAGGGTGGGAGAGACCCAGTACTTC. Protein sequence: CASSDRRVGETQYF. The chain uses TRBV2 and TRBJ2-5; possibly TRBD1 for D (5 bases). Per germline, CDR1 SNHLY and CDR2 FYNNEI. With 3 bases removed from V and 4 bases from J, the gap between germline ends came to 12 bases. The CDR3 length is 14 residues.

J is TRBJ2-7 and V is TRBV19; 11 nucleotides align to TRBD2. Germline-derived CDR1 and CDR2 are LNHDA and SQIVND (reference sequence). The V and J ends lost 6 bases and 7 bases, in that order; junction bases with no gene match: 5. This CDR3 has 13 amino acids. The CDR3 reads CASSSTSGVEQYF. The CDR3 region has the DNA TGTGCCAGTAGCTCGACTAGCGGGGTAGAGCAGTACTTC.

CDR3 DNA: TGTGCCAGCAGCGCCCTCACAGGGGGCAACTATGGCTACACCTTC. As protein: CASSALTGGNYGYTF. The chain is built from TRBV9 and TRBJ1-2; TRBD1 matches at 9 bases. Germline loops: CDR1 SGDLS, CDR2 YYNGEE. Trimming removed 3 bases from V and 2 bases from J; junction bases left unmatched: 5. The CDR3 has 15 amino acids.

The chain combines TRBV5-1 with TRBJ2-7; 12 bases are shared with TRBD1. Germline values: CDR1 SGHRS, CDR2 YFSETQ. Germline trimming cut 4 bases from V and 2 bases from J; bases unmatched to any gene: 4. The CDR3 spans 15 residues. The CDR3 region has the DNA TGCGCCAGCAGCCCAGGGACAGGGGGCCCCTACGAGCAGTACTTC. Protein: CASSPGTGGPYEQYF.

The chain couples TRBV9 to TRBJ1-2; possible D gene TRBD1, 5 bases. The germline V gene encodes CDR1 SGDLS and CDR2 YYNGEE. This CDR3 spans 15 amino acids. The ends were cut back, 2 bases at V and 0 bases at J, with 11 bases in the middle. CDR3 nucleotides: TGTGCCAGCAGCGTCGACAGTTTAGCTAACTATGGCTACACCTTC. Translating it yields CASSVDSLANYGYTF.